These 8 T cell receptor beta chains originate from one sample sequenced in a study of blood T cell repertoires in COVID-19. Profiled with immunoSEQ multiplex PCR; TCRdb holds only in-frame clones, not every one. This sample has approximately 250,000 clones, with over 80% found just once. The source material was peripheral blood. These receptors were obtained from a man aged 55 to 70 who had recovered from COVID-19.

V usage is TRBV6-2 or TRBV6-3 and J usage is TRBJ1-2, with 9 bases aligning to TRBD1. There are 13 residues in the CDR3. With V trimmed by 4 bases and J by 8 bases, 5 bases remained unmatched. Germline values: CDR1 MNHEY, CDR2 SVGEGT. The CDR3 DNA sequence: TGTGCCAGCAGTTCCGGGACAGGGCGCGGCTACACCTTC. Its protein product is CASSSGTGRGYTF.

This clone was observed a handful of times. The chain carries TRBV29-1 and TRBJ1-1; D possibly corresponds to TRBD1 (5 bases). CDR1 is SQVTM and CDR2 is ANQGSEA in the germline V gene. The CDR3 is 10 residues long. V lost 7 bases and J lost 6, with 9 bases in between. CDR3 sequence reads: CSASTAEAFF. Written as DNA, the CDR3 is TGCAGCGCTTCGACAGCTGAAGCTTTCTTT.

V usage is TRBV12-5 and J usage is TRBJ2-7; 12 bases match TRBD2. CDR3 length: 18 residues. CDR1 is LGHNT, CDR2 FRNRAP, per germline. The junction had 10 bases not matched to a gene; V was cut back by 0 bases and J by 4 bases. The CDR3 here is CASGLVLLAGGSGYEQYF. The CDR3 coding sequence is TGTGCTAGTGGTTTGGTTCTACTAGCGGGAGGAAGCGGATACGAGCAGTACTTC. Supplemented by reference TRBV12-5 and TRBJ2-7, the full variable domain reads DARVTQTPRHKVTEMGQEVTMRCQPILGHNTVFWYRQTMMQGLELLAYFRNRAPLDDSGMPKDRFSAEMPDATLATLKIQPSEPRDSAVYFCASGLVLLAGGSGYEQYFGPGTRLTVT.

This clone appeared many times. This sequence joins TRBV6-5 and TRBJ1-1; TRBD1 aligns across 7 bases. V trimming: 4 bases; J trimming: 6 bases; junction bases outside the gene matches: 8. Germline V gene lookup returns CDR1 MNHEY and CDR2 SVGAGI. The CDR3 consists of 14 residues. The chain's CDR3 is CASSSLQGSSEAFF. In DNA, the CDR3 is TGTGCCAGCAGTTCTCTACAGGGGAGCTCTGAAGCTTTCTTT.

This clone turned up a few times. CDR3 bases: TGTGCCAGCGGCGACGGGACTAAACTAGTCAATGAGCAGTTCTTC. As protein: CASGDGTKLVNEQFF. The chain joins TRBV3-1 (or the pseudogene TRBV3-2) to TRBJ2-1, with 7 bases matching TRBD2. The junction had 13 bases not matched to a gene; V was cut back by 8 bases and J by 6 bases. This CDR3 is built from 15 residues. Looked up from germline, CDR1 is LGHDT and CDR2 is YNNKEL (reference sequence).

The CDR3 sequence: CASSAGQALYQPQHF. CDR3 in DNA: TGTGCCAGCAGCGCGGGACAGGCTTTGTATCAGCCCCAGCATTTT. V gene TRBV9 combines with J gene TRBJ1-5; 8 bases agree with TRBD1. With V trimmed by 3 bases and J by 5 bases, 7 bases remained unmatched. Germline values: CDR1 SGDLS, CDR2 YYNGEE. There are 15 residues in the CDR3.

The chain couples TRBV5-1 to TRBJ2-1; D is possibly TRBD2 (6 bases). Trimming pared 0 bases from V and 8 bases from J, leaving 15 bases between. Germline assignment: CDR1 SGHRS and CDR2 YFSETQ. This CDR3 has 15 residues. CDR3 DNA: TGCGCCAGCAGCTTGGGGAGGGGTTCGACAGATGAGCAGTTCTTC. It is translated as CASSLGRGSTDEQFF.

This clone was picked up one time. The rearrangement links TRBV3-1 (or the pseudogene TRBV3-2) to TRBJ2-4; perhaps TRBD1 as D (5 bases). Trimming left V 3 bases short and J 7 bases short, with 13 bases between. Germline-derived CDR1 and CDR2 are LGHDT and YNNKEL (reference sequence). This CDR3 has 14 residues. The DNA of the CDR3 is TGTGCCAGCAGCCAGGGGCCTGCCGGGAACATTCAGTACTTC. Amino acid sequence: CASSQGPAGNIQYF.